The 30 T cell receptor beta chains listed next were all sequenced from one sample in a study of blood T cell repertoires in COVID-19. Libraries were prepared by immunoSEQ multiplex PCR; TCRdb keeps only in-frame clonotypes and omits some of them. The sample has some 250,000 clones, about three quarters seen once; the top ten hold more than 2.5%. The specimen was peripheral blood. The receptors were sampled from a woman of 80 years or more with acute or convalescent COVID-19.

The chain uses TRBV18 and TRBJ2-2; 7 positions match TRBD1. Germline V CDR1 and CDR2: KGHSH, LQKENI. This CDR3 has 15 residues. V trimming: 3 bases; J trimming: 0 bases; junction bases outside the gene matches: 1. In DNA, the CDR3 is TGTGCCAGCTCACCGGGACAGACGAACACCGGGGAGCTGTTTTTT. Translating gives CASSPGQTNTGELFF.

This chain links TRBV6-1 with TRBJ2-1, with 11 bases lining up with TRBD2. The CDR3 loop spans 19 amino acids. V gave up 4 bases and J gave up 9 bases; unmatched junction bases: 20. Per germline, CDR1 MNHNS and CDR2 SASEGT. In DNA, the CDR3 is TGTGCCAGCAGTGGGGTTTCGTGGGGACTAGCGGCTACCGTCGGTGAGCAGTTCTTC. Amino acid sequence: CASSGVSWGLAATVGEQFF.

J is TRBJ1-5 and V is TRBV6-5; D gene uncertain. The germline V and J ends were trimmed by 5 bases and 2 bases, with 13 bases remaining between them. The germline gives CDR1 MNHEY, CDR2 SVGAGI. The CDR3 covers 15 residues. The chain's CDR3 is CASSTSGSGNQPQHF. The CDR3 DNA reads TGTGCCAGCAGTACATCGGGGAGCGGCAATCAGCCCCAGCATTTT.

The DNA of the CDR3 is TGTGCCAGTAGTAATCGACAGGGGGGTTACGAGCAGTACTTC. Its translation: CASSNRQGGYEQYF. V is TRBV19 and J is TRBJ2-7; 9 bases line up with TRBD1. CDR1 and CDR2 (germline): LNHDA, SQIVND (reference sequence). With V trimmed by 4 bases and J by 4 bases, 5 bases remained unmatched. This CDR3 is built from 14 residues.

The chain has TRBV5-6 and TRBJ1-5; D perhaps matches TRBD1 (5 bases). Trimming left V 3 bases short and J 4 bases short, with 14 bases between. There are 15 residues in the CDR3. In germline, CDR1 is SGHDT, CDR2 YYEEEE. The CDR3 bases are TGTGCCAGCAGCTCGGGGCCAGGGAGGAATCAGCCCCAGCATTTT. The encoded protein is CASSSGPGRNQPQHF.

This clone was observed a few times. The genes are TRBV15 and TRBJ1-1; TRBD1 is a possible D gene (5 bases). V was trimmed by 4 bases and J by 3 bases, leaving 9 bases between them. Looked up from germline, CDR1 is LNHNV and CDR2 is YYDKDF (reference sequence). The CDR3 contains 13 residues. CDR3 region: CATSIRQHTEAFF. Here the CDR3 DNA reads TGTGCCACCAGCATTCGACAGCACACTGAAGCTTTCTTT.

This chain uses TRBV30 with TRBJ2-7, with 10 positions matching TRBD1. CDR1 GTSNPN and CDR2 SVGIG come from the germline V gene (reference sequence). The CDR3 is made up of 14 amino acids. V trimming: 0 bases; J trimming: 3 bases; junction bases outside the gene matches: 2. CDR3 sequence (DNA): TGTGCCTGGAGTGTTGGACAGGGGGGCTACGAGCAGTACTTC. Translation: CAWSVGQGGYEQYF. The full variable domain, completed using reference TRBV30 and TRBJ2-7, is SQTIHQWPATLVQPVGSPLSLECTVEGTSNPNLYWYRQAAGRGLQLLFYSVGIGQISSEVPQNLSASRPQDRQFILSSKKLLLSDSGFYLCAWSVGQGGYEQYFGPGTRLTVT.

Only a few counts were recorded for this clone. The rearrangement uses TRBV19 and TRBJ2-3; maybe TRBD1 (5 bases). The ends were cut back, 5 bases at V and 2 bases at J, with 11 bases in the middle. CDR1 and CDR2 (germline): LNHDA, SQIVND (reference sequence). This CDR3 has 14 residues. The CDR3 coding sequence is TGTGCCAGTAGTCCCGACAGACTCACAGATACGCAGTATTTT. This sequence encodes CASSPDRLTDTQYF. Based on the CDR3 plus reference TRBV19 and TRBJ2-3, the full variable domain is DGGITQSPKYLFRKEGQNVTLSCEQNLNHDAMYWYRQDPGQGLRLIYYSQIVNDFQKGDIAEGYSVSREKKESFPLTVTSAQKNPTAFYLCASSPDRLTDTQYFGPGTRLTVL.

The chain recombines TRBV19 with TRBJ1-1; D gene uncertain. Between the trimmed V and J ends, which lost 7 bases and 5 bases, there was a span of 14 bases. The germline V gene has CDR1 LNHDA and CDR2 SQIVND (reference sequence). This CDR3 region has 13 residues. CDR3 DNA: TGTGCCAGTACGCTCCGGGGAGGAACTGAAGCTTTCTTT. It translates to CASTLRGGTEAFF. Full variable domain (remainder filled in from reference TRBV19 and TRBJ1-1): DGGITQSPKYLFRKEGQNVTLSCEQNLNHDAMYWYRQDPGQGLRLIYYSQIVNDFQKGDIAEGYSVSREKKESFPLTVTSAQKNPTAFYLCASTLRGGTEAFFGQGTRLTVV.

There are a few counts of this clone. The chain links TRBV18 to TRBJ1-5, with TRBD1 as a possible D gene (6 bases). The CDR3 covers 14 residues. Looked up from germline, CDR1 is KGHSH and CDR2 is LQKENI. V was clipped by 3 bases and J by 1 base, with 7 bases between them. The CDR3 loop is CASSPGTSNQPQHF. The CDR3 DNA sequence: TGTGCCAGCTCACCTGGGACAAGCAATCAGCCCCAGCATTTT.

The CDR3 nucleotides are TGTGCCAGCAGCTCCCTAATGGGACTAGCGGGAGTCAAAGAGCAGTACTTC. The encoded protein is CASSSLMGLAGVKEQYF. The rearrangement links TRBV7-9 to TRBJ2-7, with 14 bases identical to TRBD2. The V and J ends lost 4 bases and 7 bases, in that order; junction bases with no gene match: 12. CDR3 length: 17 residues. CDR1 and CDR2 from the germline V gene are SEHNR and FQNEAQ (reference sequence).

The chain combines TRBV3-1 (or the pseudogene TRBV3-2) with TRBJ2-3; TRBD2 agrees at 10 bases. The CDR3 totals 16 residues. The germline V gene has CDR1 LGHDT and CDR2 YNNKEL (reference sequence). J was trimmed by 4 bases and V by 4 bases; bases with no gene match: 8. In nucleotides, the CDR3 is TGTGCCAGCAGCCGAGACAAGCGGGGGGGCGCAGATACGCAGTATTTT. This translates into CASSRDKRGGADTQYF.

The V and J genes are TRBV2 and TRBJ1-3; D is ambiguous. Trimming took 3 bases from V and 0 from J, leaving 9 bases between them. Per the germline V gene, CDR1 is SNHLY and CDR2 is FYNNEI. The CDR3 totals 15 residues. The CDR3 DNA is TGTGCCAGCAGTGAGGTGAGAAGCTCTGGAAACACCATATATTTT. It specifies CASSEVRSSGNTIYF.

This clone was seen a few times. The J gene is TRBJ1-1, the V gene TRBV2; 7 nucleotides match TRBD1. The CDR3 has 14 residues. Losses at the gene ends were 6 bases for V and 2 bases for J; bases not matched to a gene: 6. Germline V gene data show CDR1 as SNHLY and CDR2 as FYNNEI. The CDR3 loop reads CASRVDRVNTEAFF. CDR3 coding DNA: TGTGCCAGCAGGGTCGACAGGGTAAACACTGAAGCTTTCTTT.

This clone was recorded at least ten times. This chain joins TRBV21-1 and TRBJ1-1; the DNA was not used to check the table's D call, TRBD1. TRBV21-1 represents a pseudogene. The CDR3 spans 14 residues. CDR3 DNA: TGTGCCAGCAGCCGACAGGGGGGGGACACTGAAGCTTTCTTT. This codes for CASSRQGGDTEAFF.

There are a few counts of this clone. This chain joins TRBV21-1 and TRBJ2-2; the table gives TRBD1 as D, unverified against the DNA. TRBV21-1 is a recognized pseudogene. The CDR3 runs to 16 residues. For the CDR3, the DNA is TGTGCCAGCAACCCAGGGGGACAGAGATCAACCGGGGAGCTGTTTTTT. It is translated as CASNPGGQRSTGELFF.

The V gene is TRBV2, the J gene TRBJ2-6; the match to TRBD1 covers 7 bases. Germline V gene lookup returns CDR1 SNHLY and CDR2 FYNNEI. V shed 11 bases and J 0 bases; nucleotides not matched to a gene: 10. The CDR3 is 16 amino acids. The CDR3 sequence is CACPTGPYSGANVLTF. CDR3 sequence (DNA): TGTGCCTGTCCGACAGGGCCCTACTCTGGGGCCAACGTCCTGACTTTC. The entire variable domain, with the rest obtained from reference TRBV2 and TRBJ2-6, is as follows: EPEVTQTPSHQVTQMGQEVILRCVPISNHLYFYWYRQILGQKVEFLVSFYNNEISEKSEIFDDQFSVERPDGSNFTLKIRSTKLEDSAMYFCACPTGPYSGANVLTFGAGSRLTVL.

This clone occurred a few times. The chain uses TRBV5-1 and TRBJ2-5; the match to TRBD2 covers 7 bases. Trimming took 5 bases from V and 2 from J; bases not matched to a gene: 6. Looked up from germline, CDR1 is SGHRS and CDR2 is YFSETQ. CDR3 length equals 14 residues. CDR3 protein: CASRRDYQQETQYF. CDR3 in DNA: TGCGCCAGCAGGAGGGACTACCAGCAAGAGACCCAGTACTTC. Combining the CDR3 with reference TRBV5-1 and TRBJ2-5 gives the whole variable domain KAGVTQTPRYLIKTRGQQVTLSCSPISGHRSVSWYQQTPGQGLQFLFEYFSETQRNKGNFPGRFSGRQFSNSRSEMNVSTLELGDSALYLCASRRDYQQETQYFGPGTRLLVL.

This sequence joins TRBV2 and TRBJ1-4; D may be TRBD1 (5 bases). CDR1 is SNHLY and CDR2 is FYNNEI in the germline V gene. Trimming removed 1 base from V and 8 bases from J, with 14 bases in between. This CDR3 comprises 15 residues. The CDR3 bases are TGTGCCAGCAGTGAAGAGTCAGGGTGGGGAGAAAAACTGTTTTTT. Translated: CASSEESGWGEKLFF.

The chain recombines TRBV5-5 with TRBJ2-2; a weak D match, TRBD1 (6 bases). Germline assignment: CDR1 SGHKS and CDR2 YYEKEE (reference sequence). This CDR3 is 16 amino acids long. Trimming left V 1 base short and J 2 bases short, with 12 bases between. Written as DNA, the CDR3 is TGTGCCAGCAGCTTGTTACAGGGTAGCAACACCGGGGAGCTGTTTTTT. It yields the protein CASSLLQGSNTGELFF.

The sample holds one count of this clone. The chain combines TRBV4-1 with TRBJ1-2, with 7 bases matching TRBD1. J was trimmed by 7 bases and V by 2 bases; bases with no gene match: 10. The CDR3 is made up of 15 amino acids. CDR1 MGHRA and CDR2 YSYEKL come from the germline V gene. DNA for the CDR3: TGCGCCAGCAGCCAAACCCCGGAGGGGGCGGCTGGCTACACCTTC. This codes for CASSQTPEGAAGYTF.

The rearrangement uses TRBV21-1 and TRBJ1-2; TRBD1 is taken as the D call from the table, unchecked against the DNA. TRBV21-1 is termed a pseudogene. This CDR3 has 16 residues. The CDR3 protein is CASSKPAPQEPYGYTF. CDR3 DNA sequence: TGTGCCAGCAGCAAACCCGCCCCACAGGAACCCTATGGCTACACCTTC.

The CDR3 sequence: CASSYDPYRATNEKLFF. The CDR3 DNA follows: TGCGCCAGCAGCTACGATCCTTACAGAGCAACTAATGAAAAACTGTTTTTT. The chain has TRBV5-1 and TRBJ1-4; no clear D. This CDR3 contains 17 residues. Germline loops: CDR1 SGHRS, CDR2 YFSETQ. Deletions cut 3 bases from V and 0 bases from J, with 15 bases between.

In its sample, this clone was seen a few times. This chain connects TRBV3-1 (or the pseudogene TRBV3-2) to TRBJ2-5; 7 bases fit TRBD1. The germline V gene has CDR1 LGHDT and CDR2 YNNKEL (reference sequence). Unmatched junction bases numbered 7, after V lost 4 bases and J lost 2 bases. The CDR3 consists of 15 residues. The CDR3 nucleotides are TGTGCCAGCAGCCGCCTAGGGGGCATACAAGAGACCCAGTACTTC. Amino acids: CASSRLGGIQETQYF.

The V call is TRBV5-1, the J call TRBJ2-5, with a possible D match to TRBD2 (6 bases). Trimming took 10 bases from V and 1 from J, leaving 20 bases between them. Germline loops: CDR1 SGHRS, CDR2 YFSETQ. This CDR3 region has 15 residues. This CDR3 is CAACPGVAAQETQYF. DNA for the CDR3: TGCGCCGCCTGCCCTGGGGTAGCGGCCCAAGAGACCCAGTACTTC.

The rearrangement links TRBV18 to TRBJ2-3; 10 bases map to TRBD2. This CDR3 contains 18 residues. Germline assignment: CDR1 KGHSH and CDR2 LQKENI. V trimming: 3 bases; J trimming: 3 bases; junction bases outside the gene matches: 12. CDR3 nucleotide sequence: TGTGCCAGCTCACCTCTCCCCCATAGCGGGAGGATAACAGATACGCAGTATTTT. It translates to CASSPLPHSGRITDTQYF.

J is TRBJ2-3 and V is TRBV5-1; TRBD2 agrees at 9 bases. Per the germline V gene, CDR1 is SGHRS and CDR2 is YFSETQ. CDR3 length: 16 amino acids. The J segment lost 4 bases and the V segment lost 4 bases, leaving 10 bases of the junction unmatched. The CDR3 DNA is TGCGCCAGCAGCCTCGGACTAGCGCGACCCGCAGATACGCAGTATTTT. It is translated as CASSLGLARPADTQYF. The entire variable domain, with the rest obtained from reference TRBV5-1 and TRBJ2-3, is as follows: KAGVTQTPRYLIKTRGQQVTLSCSPISGHRSVSWYQQTPGQGLQFLFEYFSETQRNKGNFPGRFSGRQFSNSRSEMNVSTLELGDSALYLCASSLGLARPADTQYFGPGTRLTVL.

This clone has only a few counts. The CDR3 coding sequence is TGCGCCAGCCAGTCGACAGGGAATAGTCTCGATGAGCAGTTCTTC. It codes for CASQSTGNSLDEQFF. The rearrangement uses TRBV5-1 and TRBJ2-1; TRBD1 matches 7 bases. Germline V gives CDR1 SGHRS, CDR2 YFSETQ. CDR3 length equals 15 residues. Trimming cost V 7 bases and J 8 bases; bases outside gene matches: 15.

The chain uses TRBV4-1 and TRBJ2-4, with D maybe TRBD2 (7 bases). The CDR3 spans 20 residues. Germline loops: CDR1 MGHRA, CDR2 YSYEKL. The V end lost 6 bases, the J end lost 6 bases, and 33 bases lay between the germline ends. In DNA form, the CDR3 reads TGCGCCAGCAGTCGGGAGGTAGCGGGCCCTACCCGTCTAGGGGGAAACATTCAGTACTTC. This sequence encodes CASSREVAGPTRLGGNIQYF.

The rearrangement uses TRBV5-1 and TRBJ1-1; TRBD1 matches at 8 bases. V shed 5 bases and J 0 bases; nucleotides not matched to a gene: 18. The length of the CDR3 is 19 residues. The germline CDR1 and CDR2 sequences are SGHRS and YFSETQ. Here the CDR3 DNA reads TGCGCCAGCAGTCCCCCACCCCAGGGGGCTTATGCTTTGAACACTGAAGCTTTCTTT. This encodes CASSPPPQGAYALNTEAFF.